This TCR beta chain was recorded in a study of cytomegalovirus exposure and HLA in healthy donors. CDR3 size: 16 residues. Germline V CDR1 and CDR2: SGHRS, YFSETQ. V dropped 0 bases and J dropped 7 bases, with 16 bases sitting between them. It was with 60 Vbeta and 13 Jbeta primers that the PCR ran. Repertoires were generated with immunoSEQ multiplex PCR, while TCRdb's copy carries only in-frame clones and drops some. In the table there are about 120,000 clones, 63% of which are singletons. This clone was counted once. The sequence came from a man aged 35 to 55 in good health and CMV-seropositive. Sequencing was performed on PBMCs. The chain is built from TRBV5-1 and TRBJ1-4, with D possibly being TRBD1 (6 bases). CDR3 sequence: CASSLAGAGDVEKLFF. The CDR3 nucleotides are TGCGCCAGCAGCTTGGCAGGGGCAGGGGACGTTGAAAAACTGTTTTTT.